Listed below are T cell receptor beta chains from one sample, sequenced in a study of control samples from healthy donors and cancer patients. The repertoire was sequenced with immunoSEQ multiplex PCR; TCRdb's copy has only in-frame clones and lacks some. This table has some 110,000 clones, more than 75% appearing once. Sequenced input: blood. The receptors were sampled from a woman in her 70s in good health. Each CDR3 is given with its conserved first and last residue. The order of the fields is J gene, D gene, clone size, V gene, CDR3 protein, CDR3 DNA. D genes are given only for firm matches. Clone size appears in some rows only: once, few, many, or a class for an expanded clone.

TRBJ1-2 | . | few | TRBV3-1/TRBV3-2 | CASSNEVRDGGYTF | TGTGCCAGCAGCAACGAGGTCCGGGACGGTGGCTACACCTTC
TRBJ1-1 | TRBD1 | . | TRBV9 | CASSVRDRGSEAFF | TGTGCCAGCAGCGTACGGGACAGGGGGTCCGAAGCTTTCTTT
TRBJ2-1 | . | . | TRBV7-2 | CASYKGGAGNEQFF | TGTGCCAGCTATAAGGGGGGGGCCGGTAATGAGCAGTTCTTC
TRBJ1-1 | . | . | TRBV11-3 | CASSFGPLGTEAFF | TGTGCCAGCAGCTTTGGGCCGCTGGGGACTGAAGCTTTCTTT
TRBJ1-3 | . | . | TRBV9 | CASSVDGRGNTIYF | TGTGCCAGCAGCGTAGATGGCCGTGGAAACACCATATATTTT
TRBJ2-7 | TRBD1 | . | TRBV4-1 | CASSQLRTGAYEQYF | TGCGCCAGCAGCCAATTGAGGACAGGGGCCTACGAGCAGTACTTC
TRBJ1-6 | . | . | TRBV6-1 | CASSDLSSYNSPLHF | TGTGCCAGCAGTGATTTGAGCTCCTATAATTCACCCCTCCACTTT
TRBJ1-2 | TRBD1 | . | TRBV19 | CASSPMGTGVYGYTF | TGTGCCAGTAGTCCGATGGGGACAGGCGTCTATGGCTACACCTTC
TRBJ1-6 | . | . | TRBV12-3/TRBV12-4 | CASSAAENSPLHF | TGTGCCAGCAGTGCGGCAGAAAATTCACCCCTCCACTTT
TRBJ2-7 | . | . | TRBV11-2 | CASSRGKTKSGAYEQYF | TGTGCCAGCAGCAGGGGAAAGACAAAAAGTGGGGCCTACGAGCAGTACTTC
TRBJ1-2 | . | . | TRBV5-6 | CASSQGLEGGYGYTF | TGTGCCAGCAGTCAAGGGCTTGAAGGGGGCTATGGCTACACCTTC
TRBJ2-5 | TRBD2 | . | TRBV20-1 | CSASLSGALAGQETQYF | TGCAGTGCTAGTCTTAGCGGGGCCCTAGCGGGGCAAGAGACCCAGTACTTC
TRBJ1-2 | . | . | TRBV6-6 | CASSYSGGAGYTF | TGTGCCAGCAGTTACTCGGGGGGTGCTGGCTACACCTTC
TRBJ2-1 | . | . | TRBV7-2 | CASSKSRSYNEQFF | TGTGCCAGCAGCAAGAGCAGGTCCTACAATGAGCAGTTCTTC
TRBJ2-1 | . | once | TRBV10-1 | CASSEAPGISYNEQFF | TGCGCCAGCAGTGAGGCTCCGGGGATCTCCTACAATGAGCAGTTCTTC
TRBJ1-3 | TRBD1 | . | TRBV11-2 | CASSSGDSSGNTIYF | TGTGCCAGCAGCTCCGGGGACAGTTCTGGAAACACCATATATTTT
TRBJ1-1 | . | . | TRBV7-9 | CASSPRTEAFF | TGTGCCAGCAGCCCCCGCACTGAAGCTTTCTTT
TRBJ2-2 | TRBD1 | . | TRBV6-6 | CASSYRQGIGAGELFF | TGTGCCAGCAGTTACAGACAGGGCATTGGCGCCGGGGAGCTGTTTTTT
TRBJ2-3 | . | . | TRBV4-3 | CASSQDGRADTQYF | TGCGCCAGCAGCCAAGATGGCAGGGCAGATACGCAGTATTTT
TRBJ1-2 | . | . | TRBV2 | CASSEAGTVGYGYTF | TGTGCCAGCAGTGAAGCGGGGACGGTTGGGTATGGCTACACCTTC
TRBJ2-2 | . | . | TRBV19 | CASTLRAGDTGELFF | TGTGCCAGTACCCTAAGGGCAGGGGACACCGGGGAGCTGTTTTTT